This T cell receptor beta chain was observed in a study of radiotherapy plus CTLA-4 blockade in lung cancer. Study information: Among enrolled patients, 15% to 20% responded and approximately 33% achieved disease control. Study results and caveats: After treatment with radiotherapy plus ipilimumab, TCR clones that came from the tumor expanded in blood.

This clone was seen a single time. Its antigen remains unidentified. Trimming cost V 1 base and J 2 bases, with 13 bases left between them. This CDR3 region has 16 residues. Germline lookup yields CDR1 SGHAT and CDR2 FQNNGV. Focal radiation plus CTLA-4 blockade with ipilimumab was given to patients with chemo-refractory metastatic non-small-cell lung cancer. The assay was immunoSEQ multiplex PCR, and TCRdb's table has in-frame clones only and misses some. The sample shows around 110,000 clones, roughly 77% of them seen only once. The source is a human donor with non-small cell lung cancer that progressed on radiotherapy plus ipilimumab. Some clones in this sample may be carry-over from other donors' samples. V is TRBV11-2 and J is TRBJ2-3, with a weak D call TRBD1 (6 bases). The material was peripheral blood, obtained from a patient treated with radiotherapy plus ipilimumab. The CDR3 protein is CASSLVWGRTTDTQYF. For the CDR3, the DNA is TGTGCCAGCAGCTTAGTTTGGGGGCGGACCACAGATACGCAGTATTTT.